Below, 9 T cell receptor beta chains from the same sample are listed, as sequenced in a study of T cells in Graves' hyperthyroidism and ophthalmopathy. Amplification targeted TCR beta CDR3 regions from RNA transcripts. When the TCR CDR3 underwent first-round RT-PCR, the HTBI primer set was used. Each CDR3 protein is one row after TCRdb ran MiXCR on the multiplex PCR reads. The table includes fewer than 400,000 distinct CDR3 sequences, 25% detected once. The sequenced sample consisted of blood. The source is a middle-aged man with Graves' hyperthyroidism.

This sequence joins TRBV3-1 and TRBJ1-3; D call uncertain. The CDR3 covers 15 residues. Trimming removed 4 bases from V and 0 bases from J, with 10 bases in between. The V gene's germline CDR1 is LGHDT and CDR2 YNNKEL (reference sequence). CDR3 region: CASSPLKSSGNTIYF. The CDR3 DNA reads TGTGCCAGCAGCCCCTTGAAGAGCTCTGGAAACACCATATATTTT. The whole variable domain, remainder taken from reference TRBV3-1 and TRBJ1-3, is DTAVSQTPKYLVTQMGNDKSIKCEQNLGHDTMYWYKQDSKKFLKIMFSYNNKELIINETVPNRFSPKSPDKAHLNLHINSLELGDSAVYFCASSPLKSSGNTIYFGEGSWLTVV.

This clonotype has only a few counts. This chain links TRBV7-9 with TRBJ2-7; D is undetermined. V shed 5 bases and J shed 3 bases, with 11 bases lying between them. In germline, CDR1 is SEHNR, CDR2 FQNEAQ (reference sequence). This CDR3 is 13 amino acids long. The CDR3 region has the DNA TGTGCCAGCAGCGCAGACGGCCTCTACGAGCAGTACTTC. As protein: CASSADGLYEQYF.

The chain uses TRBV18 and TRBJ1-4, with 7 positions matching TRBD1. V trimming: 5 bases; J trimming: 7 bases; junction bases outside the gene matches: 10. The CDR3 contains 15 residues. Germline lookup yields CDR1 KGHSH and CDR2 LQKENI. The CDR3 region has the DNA TGTGCCAGCTCAACAACAGGGGTCTGGGGTGAAAAACTGTTTTTT. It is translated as CASSTTGVWGEKLFF.

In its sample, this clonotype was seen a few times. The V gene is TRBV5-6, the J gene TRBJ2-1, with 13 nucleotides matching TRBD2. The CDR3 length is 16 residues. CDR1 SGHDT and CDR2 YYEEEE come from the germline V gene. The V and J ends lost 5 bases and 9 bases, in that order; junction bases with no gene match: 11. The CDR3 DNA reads TGTGCCAGCAGTTACCCGACTAGCGGGAGGAGGGGTGAGCAGTTCTTC. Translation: CASSYPTSGRRGEQFF. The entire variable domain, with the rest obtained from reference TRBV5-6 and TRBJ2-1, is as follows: DAGVTQSPTHLIKTRGQQVTLRCSPKSGHDTVSWYQQALGQGPQFIFQYYEEEERQRGNFPDRFSGHQFPNYSSELNVNALLLGDSALYLCASSYPTSGRRGEQFFGPGTRLTVL.

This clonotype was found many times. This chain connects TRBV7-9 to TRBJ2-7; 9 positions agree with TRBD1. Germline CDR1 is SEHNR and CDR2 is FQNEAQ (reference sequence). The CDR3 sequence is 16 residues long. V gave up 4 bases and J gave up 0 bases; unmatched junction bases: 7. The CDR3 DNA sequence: TGTGCCAGCAGCTCTGTGACAGGGGGAAGCTCCTACGAGCAGTACTTC. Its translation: CASSSVTGGSSYEQYF.

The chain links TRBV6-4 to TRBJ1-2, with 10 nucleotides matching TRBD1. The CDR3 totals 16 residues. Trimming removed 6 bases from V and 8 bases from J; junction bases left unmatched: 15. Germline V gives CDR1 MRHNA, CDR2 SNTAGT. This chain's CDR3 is CASSDVPTTGGEGYTF. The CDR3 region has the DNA TGTGCCAGCAGCGACGTTCCCACGACAGGGGGCGAGGGCTACACCTTC.

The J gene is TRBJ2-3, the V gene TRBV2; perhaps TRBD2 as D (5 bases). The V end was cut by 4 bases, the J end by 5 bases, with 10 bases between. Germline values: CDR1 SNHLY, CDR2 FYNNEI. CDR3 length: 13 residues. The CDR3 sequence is CASSVRTLDTQYF. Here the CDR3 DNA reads TGTGCCAGCAGTGTTCGGACTCTAGATACGCAGTATTTT.

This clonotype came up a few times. For the CDR3, the DNA is TGTGCCAGCAAACCCCGGGATAATTCACCCCTCCACTTT. Amino acids: CASKPRDNSPLHF. The chain combines TRBV11-2 with TRBJ1-6; D is unresolved. V was trimmed by 7 bases and J by 5 bases, leaving 9 bases between them. CDR3 length: 13 residues. The germline V gene encodes CDR1 SGHAT and CDR2 FQNNGV.

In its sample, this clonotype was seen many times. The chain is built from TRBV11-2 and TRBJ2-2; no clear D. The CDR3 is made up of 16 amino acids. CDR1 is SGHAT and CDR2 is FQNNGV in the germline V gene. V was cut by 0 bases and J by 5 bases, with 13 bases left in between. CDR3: CASSLDRAVGTGELFF. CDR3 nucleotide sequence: TGTGCCAGCAGCTTAGATCGGGCAGTGGGTACCGGGGAGCTGTTTTTT.